This is a list of T cell receptor beta chains from one sample in a study of T cell repertoires in chronic hepatitis B. Sequenced by immunoSEQ multiplex PCR; TCRdb stores in-frame clones only, minus some. The data show 500 to 600 clones, roughly 78% seen once. Sequenced material: total CD8+ T cells from PBMCs. The receptors were gathered from a human donor with chronic hepatitis B virus infection. Both conserved end residues are part of each CDR3. The D gene is left open where the match is weak. Clone size is not always given. Where it is, it says once, few, many or a class for expanded clones.

V gene,CDR3 length,D gene,clone size,J gene,CDR3 protein,CDR3 DNA
TRBV28,15,TRBD2,NA,TRBJ2-3,CATDLGSGYTDTQYF,TGTGCCACCGATCTGGGTAGCGGGTACACAGATACGCAGTATTTT
TRBV5-1,15,TRBD1,NA,TRBJ1-2,CASSSVETGDVGYTF,TGCGCCAGCAGCTCGGTAGAAACAGGGGACGTTGGCTACACCTTC
TRBV7-7,15,NA,NA,TRBJ2-3,CASSLGLEQADTQYF,TGTGCTAGCAGCTTAGGGCTAGAGCAAGCAGATACGCAGTATTTT
TRBV19,13,NA,once,TRBJ1-1,CASHTGVNTEAFF,TGTGCCAGCCACACGGGGGTGAACACTGAAGCTTTCTTT
TRBV6-1,14,NA,once,TRBJ2-7,CASSQGGQLYEQYF,TGTGCCAGCAGTCAGGGGGGACAGCTTTACGAGCAGTACTTC
TRBV25-1,13,TRBD1,NA,TRBJ2-5,CASRTGAGETQYF,TGTGCCAGCAGGACAGGGGCTGGAGAGACCCAGTACTTC
TRBV11-2,13,NA,NA,TRBJ1-1,CASSLGGSSEAFF,TGTGCCAGCAGCTTAGGAGGCAGCTCTGAAGCTTTCTTT
TRBV4-1,15,TRBD1,NA,TRBJ1-1,CASSQWGQGATEAFF,TGCGCCAGCAGCCAATGGGGACAGGGGGCAACTGAAGCTTTCTTT
TRBV19,16,NA,NA,TRBJ2-3,CASSDSGRPIADTQYF,TGTGCCAGTAGTGATTCGGGACGGCCTATCGCAGATACGCAGTATTTT
TRBV7-8,17,TRBD1,NA,TRBJ2-5,CASSLEGTGGQQETQYF,TGTGCCAGCAGCTTAGAGGGGACAGGGGGCCAACAAGAGACCCAGTACTTC
TRBV16,12,NA,NA,TRBJ2-5,CASSQSYETQYF,TGTGCCAGCAGCCAGAGCTACGAGACCCAGTACTTC
TRBV15,15,TRBD2,NA,TRBJ2-3,CATSRERGGTDTQYF,TGTGCCACCAGCAGAGAGCGGGGGGGCACAGATACGCAGTATTTT
TRBV15,14,NA,NA,TRBJ2-5,CATSSGGAVETQYF,TGTGCCACCAGCAGCGGCGGGGCGGTAGAGACCCAGTACTTC
TRBV6-6,14,NA,NA,TRBJ1-5,CASSYSKGRQPQHF,TGTGCCAGCAGTTACTCGAAAGGTCGTCAGCCCCAGCATTTT
TRBV19,11,NA,NA,TRBJ1-6,CASRSAGKNHF,TGTGCCAGTAGATCCGCCGGAAAAAACCACTTT
TRBV7-9,14,NA,NA,TRBJ1-1,CASSDTYENTEAFF,TGTGCCAGCAGCGACACCTACGAGAACACTGAAGCTTTCTTT
TRBV4-1,16,TRBD2,NA,TRBJ2-7,CASSQDPGGTLREQYF,TGCGCCAGCAGCCAAGATCCGGGGGGGACCCTCCGCGAGCAGTACTTC
TRBV19,14,NA,NA,TRBJ1-5,CASSVRDINQPQHF,TGTGCCAGTAGTGTCCGGGACATCAATCAGCCCCAGCATTTT
TRBV5-8,14,NA,NA,TRBJ1-1,CASNPVDGNTEAFF,TGTGCCAGCAACCCAGTCGACGGGAACACTGAAGCTTTCTTT
TRBV7-6,14,TRBD1,NA,TRBJ2-7,CASSPRQGSYEQYF,TGTGCCAGCAGCCCTAGACAGGGCTCCTACGAGCAGTACTTC
TRBV7-9,11,NA,NA,TRBJ1-1,CASRMNTEAFF,TGTGCCAGCAGGATGAACACTGAAGCTTTCTTT
TRBV7-9,16,NA,NA,TRBJ1-4,CASSLEGEVSNEKLFF,TGTGCCAGCAGCTTAGAGGGGGAAGTGTCTAATGAAAAACTGTTTTTT
TRBV14,14,NA,once,TRBJ2-1,CASSQGLGGNEQFF,TGTGCCAGCAGCCAAGGATTAGGGGGCAATGAGCAGTTCTTC
TRBV6-1,16,TRBD1,NA,TRBJ1-4,CASSEDPTGVNEKLFF,TGTGCCAGCAGTGAGGATCCTACAGGGGTTAATGAAAAACTGTTTTTT
TRBV5-4,13,NA,few,TRBJ1-1,CASSLVADGEAFF,TGTGCCAGCAGCTTGGTCGCCGACGGTGAAGCTTTCTTT
TRBV5-4,15,NA,NA,TRBJ1-2,CASSLGRGMGYGYTF,TGTGCCAGCAGCTTGGGGCGGGGAATGGGCTATGGCTACACCTTC
TRBV4-1,15,TRBD2,NA,TRBJ2-1,CASSQDSGGAGEQFF,TGCGCCAGCAGCCAAGATAGCGGGGGGGCCGGCGAGCAGTTCTTC
TRBV6-1,16,TRBD1,once,TRBJ2-3,CASSGQQGAITDTQYF,TGTGCCAGCAGTGGTCAACAGGGGGCGATCACAGATACGCAGTATTTT
TRBV12-5,19,TRBD2,NA,TRBJ2-2,CASGLARYGGGANTGELFF,TGTGCTAGTGGTTTGGCCCGCTACGGGGGAGGGGCGAACACCGGGGAGCTGTTTTTT
TRBV27,13,NA,NA,TRBJ1-1,CASRTGPAVEAFF,TGTGCCAGCAGGACGGGACCGGCCGTGGAAGCTTTCTTT
TRBV11-2,15,TRBD1,NA,TRBJ2-7,CASSLWGQGVYEQYF,TGTGCCAGCAGCTTATGGGGACAGGGGGTCTACGAGCAGTACTTC
TRBV7-9,14,NA,NA,TRBJ1-1,CASRARELATEAFF,TGTGCCAGCAGAGCCCGGGAGTTAGCAACTGAAGCTTTCTTT
TRBV5-6,14,NA,NA,TRBJ1-1,CASTLGTENTEAFF,TGTGCCAGCACCCTAGGCACAGAAAACACTGAAGCTTTCTTT
TRBV5-1,17,NA,NA,TRBJ2-5,CASSLRGVGHTQETQYF,TGCGCCAGCAGCTTGAGGGGGGTGGGACACACACAAGAGACCCAGTACTTC
TRBV5-1,14,NA,NA,TRBJ1-1,CASSLSGGGTEAFF,TGCGCCAGCAGCTTGTCCGGAGGTGGCACTGAAGCTTTCTTT
TRBV5-6,13,NA,NA,TRBJ1-5,CASSLAGNQPQHF,TGTGCCAGCAGCCTTGCGGGGAATCAGCCCCAGCATTTT
TRBV27,15,TRBD2,few,TRBJ2-1,CASSLGGGALNEQFF,TGTGCCAGCAGTTTAGGCGGGGGGGCCTTAAATGAGCAGTTCTTC
TRBV6-6,14,NA,few,TRBJ1-5,CASSYSTVNQPQHF,TGTGCCAGCAGTTACTCCACAGTCAATCAGCCCCAGCATTTT
TRBV6-1,11,NA,NA,TRBJ2-7,CASFTSYEQYF,TGTGCCAGCTTTACCTCCTACGAGCAGTACTTC
TRBV6-6,13,NA,NA,TRBJ2-2,CASSYSETGELFF,TGTGCCAGCAGTTACTCAGAAACCGGGGAGCTGTTTTTT
TRBV2,15,NA,NA,TRBJ1-4,CASMEGGATNEKLFF,TGTGCCAGCATGGAGGGGGGGGCAACTAATGAAAAACTGTTTTTT
TRBV6-5,13,NA,few,TRBJ1-5,CASSYSANQPQHF,TGTGCCAGCAGTTACTCCGCCAATCAGCCCCAGCATTTT
TRBV5-6,13,NA,NA,TRBJ2-7,CASSSPGYYEQYF,TGTGCCAGCAGCTCGCCGGGTTACTACGAGCAGTACTTC
TRBV4-1,15,TRBD1,NA,TRBJ1-2,CASSPGQGGLYGYTF,TGCGCCAGCAGCCCGGGACAGGGGGGACTCTATGGCTACACCTTC
TRBV6-1,15,TRBD1,NA,TRBJ1-2,CASSASSGTGDGYTF,TGTGCCAGCAGTGCATCCTCCGGGACAGGGGATGGCTACACCTTC
TRBV27,18,NA,NA,TRBJ2-5,CASSSRPGLHEPQEAQYF,TGTGCCAGCAGTTCTCGACCGGGACTTCACGAACCCCAAGAGGCCCAGTACTTC
TRBV11-1,13,NA,NA,TRBJ1-1,CASSLLKSTEAFF,TGTGCCAGCAGCCTATTGAAGAGTACTGAAGCTTTCTTT